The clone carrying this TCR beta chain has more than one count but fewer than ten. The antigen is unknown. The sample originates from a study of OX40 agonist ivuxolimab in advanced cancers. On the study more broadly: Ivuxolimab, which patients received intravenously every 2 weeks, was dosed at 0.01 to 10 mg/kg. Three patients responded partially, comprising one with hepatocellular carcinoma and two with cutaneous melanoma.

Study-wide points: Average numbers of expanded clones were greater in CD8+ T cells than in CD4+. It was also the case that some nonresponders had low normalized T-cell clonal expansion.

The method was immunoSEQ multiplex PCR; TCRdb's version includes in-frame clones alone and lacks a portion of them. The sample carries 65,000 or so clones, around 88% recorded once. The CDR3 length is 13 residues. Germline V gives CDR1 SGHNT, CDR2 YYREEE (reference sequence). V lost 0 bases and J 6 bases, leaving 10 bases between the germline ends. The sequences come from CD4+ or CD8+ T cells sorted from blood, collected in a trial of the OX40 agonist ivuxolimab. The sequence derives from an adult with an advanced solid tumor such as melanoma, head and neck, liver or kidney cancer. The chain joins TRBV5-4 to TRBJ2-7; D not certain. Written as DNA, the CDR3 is TGTGCCAGCAGCTTGGCTCACAGCCCCGAGCAGTACTTC. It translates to CASSLAHSPEQYF. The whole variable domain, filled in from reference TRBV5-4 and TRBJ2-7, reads ETGVTQSPTHLIKTRGQQVTLRCSSQSGHNTVSWYQQALGQGPQFIFQYYREEENGRGNFPPRFSGLQFPNYSSELNVNALELDDSALYLCASSLAHSPEQYFGPGTRLTVT.